The sequence of this T cell receptor (beta chain) was determined in a study of cytomegalovirus exposure and HLA in healthy donors. Points from the study as a whole: There were approximately 150 TCR beta chains listed as cytomegalovirus-associated. Many donors carried some public TCRs, although rarity characterized most TCR sequences.

Trimming removed 6 bases at V and 4 bases at J, with 12 bases between. This CDR3 is built from 13 residues. Per the germline V gene, CDR1 is MNHNS and CDR2 is SASEGT. This clone appeared once. The antigen remains unidentified. Generated by immunoSEQ multiplex PCR, the TCRdb table keeps only in-frame clones and is missing some. The sample holds approximately 230,000 clones; about 90% are singletons and the top ten take around 13%. Sequenced sample: PBMCs. The receptor was derived from a man aged 18 to 30 in good health and CMV-seropositive. The genes are TRBV6-1 and TRBJ1-2; the D gene is possibly TRBD1 (5 bases). The CDR3 DNA reads TGTGCCAGCAGCCCGGACACTATCTATGGCTACACCTTC. Its translation is CASSPDTIYGYTF.